The entry below describes one T cell receptor beta chain. The sample comes from a study of cytomegalovirus exposure and HLA in healthy donors. The PCR used 60 Vbeta and 13 Jbeta primers. The table came from immunoSEQ multiplex PCR; TCRdb's copy has only in-frame clones and leaves some out. The top ten hold 0.55% to 0.7% of the sample, which has over 200,000 clones, about 80% seen once. Germline V gene sequence: CDR1 SGHRS, CDR2 YFSETQ. The CDR3 contains 14 residues. V lost 3 bases and J lost 1, with 8 bases in between. The receptor's source is a middle-aged woman in good health and CMV-seronegative. The sequenced sample consisted of PBMCs. The V gene is TRBV5-1, the J gene TRBJ2-1; possible D gene TRBD1, 5 bases. CDR3 in amino acids: CASSSTGSYNEQFF. CDR3 DNA sequence: TGCGCCAGCAGCTCAACAGGTTCCTACAATGAGCAGTTCTTC. The whole variable domain, filled in from reference TRBV5-1 and TRBJ2-1, reads KAGVTQTPRYLIKTRGQQVTLSCSPISGHRSVSWYQQTPGQGLQFLFEYFSETQRNKGNFPGRFSGRQFSNSRSEMNVSTLELGDSALYLCASSSTGSYNEQFFGPGTRLTVL.